This T cell receptor beta chain was retrieved from a study of control samples from healthy donors and cancer patients. Unmatched junction bases numbered 12, after V lost 11 bases and J lost 13 bases. The CDR3 loop spans 14 amino acids. Per germline, CDR1 MNHEY and CDR2 SVGAGI. TCRdb's copy holds only in-frame clones and misses some; the assay was immunoSEQ multiplex PCR. Of some 190,000 clones listed, about nine tenths are singletons. This receptor was taken from a man aged 25-45 years in good health. The chain carries TRBV6-5 and TRBJ1-6, with TRBD1 matching over 12 bases. The source material was blood. The CDR3 here is CAGGGTGGIRPLHF. The CDR3 DNA reads TGTGCCGGGGGAGGGACAGGGGGCATTAGGCCCCTCCACTTT.